Sequencing of this T cell receptor (beta chain) was carried out in a study of T cell responses to AZD1222 COVID-19 vaccine. The repertoire was sequenced with immunoSEQ multiplex PCR; TCRdb's copy has only in-frame clones and lacks some. This sample has about 72,000 clones; roughly 84% occur once, and the top ten carry less than 25%. The junction had 8 bases not matched to a gene; V was cut back by 1 base and J by 6 bases. The CDR3 is made up of 15 amino acids. Germline CDR1 and CDR2: LGHNA and YNFKEQ. The gene calls are TRBV4-2 and TRBJ1-1; 7 positions agree with TRBD1. This sequence was found in an adult in good health. Sequences were derived from peripheral blood, sampled on day 0 of AZD1222 vaccination. This chain's CDR3 is CASSQGGGQGAEAFF. CDR3 coding DNA: TGTGCCAGCAGCCAAGGGGGAGGGCAGGGGGCTGAAGCTTTCTTT.